A single TCR beta chain is shown here with its context. Its antigen remains unidentified. Base qualities are not recorded, but no much larger clone differs from it by a single base. The entry originates in a study of blood T cell repertoires in COVID-19 (dated by TCRdb to the early 2020s). With regard to the full study: Collaborator samples came from the United States, Italy and Spain and covered acute and convalescent phases of COVID-19. The material from the prospective study consisted of cDNA or gDNA derived from T cells, B-cell-depleted T cells, or PBMCs. The dataset comprised deeply sampled blood TCRbeta repertoires from subjects exposed to, actively infected with, or recovered from COVID-19. The repertoires were released in a freely available public database intended as a resource for research on the immune response to SARS-CoV-2. The samples were drawn from two sources: the first 160 participants of the ongoing ImmuneRACE study, and 950 to 1,500 subjects contributed by 6 global collaborators. The sample metadata nearly always contained a de-identified subject ID, COVID-19 status, age in years and sex. Where available, HLA class I and class II types were obtained from metadata supplied by the sample provider rather than from assay-based typing. Here is what the overall study found, with its caveats: The amount of clinical and demographic metadata varied by source and participant and was provided uncurated.

The CDR3 starts with the cysteine, ends with the phenylalanine, and has 15 residues. Only the CDR3 DNA stays, 45 bases, in frame from base 1. Germline trimming: 3 bases from V, 4 bases from J; junction bases outside gene matches: 8. According to the germline V gene (reference sequence), CDR1 reads LNHDA and CDR2 reads SQIVND. TCRbeta CDR3 regions were amplified from genomic DNA using the immunoSEQ Assay, a bias-controlled multiplex PCR. The authors' analysis ran thus. The number of nucleated cells in each sample was estimated from the amplification of reference gene primers within the assay. To quantify the absolute abundance of each unique TCRbeta CDR3 rearrangement, sequence reads were collapsed and filtered. For each sample, productive Simpson clonality was calculated as the square root of Simpson's diversity index over productive rearrangements. TCRdb retrieved this table from immuneACCESS and kept in-frame rearrangements only. Not all clones are present; in checked studies, unresolved V genes account for under half, and no reason is known for the remainder. V and J calls and clone size come straight from that table; D and trimming were deduced from the DNA. The sample table holds about 130,000 clones, of which around nine tenths were seen once. The ten most abundant clones make up roughly 4% of the sample.

One collaborating source in Seattle enrolled patients while the patients were actively infected and followed the patients over time throughout the course of disease. Collaborating institutions collected whole blood in K2EDTA tubes following their own protocols. Collaborator samples were shipped for TCRbeta analysis as frozen whole blood, isolated PBMCs, or DNA extracted from either sample type. The receptor was isolated from a man aged 55-75 years with COVID-19, enrolled during active disease. The V and J genes are TRBV19 and TRBJ2-5; 7 junctional bases match TRBD1. Sequenced sample: peripheral blood. Read as DNA, the sequence is TGTGCCAGTAGTATTGGCGACAGGGTACCAGAGACCCAGTACTTC. This translates into CASSIGDRVPETQYF.